The present T cell receptor beta chain was sequenced within a study of cytomegalovirus exposure and HLA in healthy donors. Overall study context: Drawn from HLA-typed donors, approximately 86 million unique TCRs were held in an early data release. Study-wide findings and caveats: More clonal expansion characterized HLA-associated TCR beta chains than equally common others in a later analysis. Several top significant clusters appeared, in a later analysis, to be linked to common viral pathogens. Reports showed the classifier diagnosing cytomegalovirus status with high specificity and sensitivity.

This PCR relied on a set of 60 Vbeta primers and 13 Jbeta primers. This table comes from immunoSEQ multiplex PCR, and its TCRdb copy is limited to in-frame clones, with some not included. The sample gives just under 250,000 clones, over 80% of which show up once; around 5.4% is in the top ten. Regarding this clone: The antigen is undetermined.

Per germline, CDR1 MRHNA and CDR2 SNTAGT. The CDR3 is made up of 15 amino acids. Trimming removed 6 bases from V and 3 bases from J, with 12 bases in between. This chain connects TRBV6-4 to TRBJ2-6; perhaps TRBD1 as D (6 bases). This TCR was recovered from a woman aged 40-49 years in good health and CMV-seropositive. Sequenced material: PBMCs. The CDR3 loop is CASSEGTFGANVLTF. CDR3 DNA sequence: TGTGCCAGCAGCGAAGGGACATTTGGGGCCAACGTCCTGACTTTC.